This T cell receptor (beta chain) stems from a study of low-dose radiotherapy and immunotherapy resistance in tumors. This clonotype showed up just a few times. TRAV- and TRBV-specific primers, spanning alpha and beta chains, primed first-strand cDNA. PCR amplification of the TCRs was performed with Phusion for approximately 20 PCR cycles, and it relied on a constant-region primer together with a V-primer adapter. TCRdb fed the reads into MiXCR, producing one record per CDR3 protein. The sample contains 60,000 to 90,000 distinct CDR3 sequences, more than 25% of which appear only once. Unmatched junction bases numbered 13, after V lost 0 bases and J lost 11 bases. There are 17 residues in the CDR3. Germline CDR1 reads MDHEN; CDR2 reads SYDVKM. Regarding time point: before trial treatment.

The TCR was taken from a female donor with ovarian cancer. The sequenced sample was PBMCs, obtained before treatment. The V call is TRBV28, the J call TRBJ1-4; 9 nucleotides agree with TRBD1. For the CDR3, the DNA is TGTGCCAGCAGTTTATGGGAGGGACAGGGAGCGGGAGGCAAACTGTTTTTT. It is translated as CASSLWEGQGAGGKLFF.